The sequence of this T cell receptor beta chain was determined in a study of blood T cell repertoires in COVID-19. Across the whole study: Sources were T cells, B-cell-depleted T cells, or PBMCs; the material itself was cDNA or gDNA.

Enrollees, about 18 to 89 years old, lived in approximately 25 US areas. Assay: immunoSEQ multiplex PCR; the TCRdb copy retains only in-frame clones and omits some. The sample lists 200,000 or so clones, roughly 90% seen once, with 6.5% to 9% in the top ten. Germline V CDR1 and CDR2: KGHSH, LQKENI. V lost 5 bases, J lost 5 bases, and 4 bases stayed unmatched. CDR3 length equals 15 residues. This TCR was recovered from a woman younger than 30 who had recovered from COVID-19. The rearrangement uses TRBV18 and TRBJ2-2; TRBD1 matches 11 bases. What was sequenced was PBMCs or T cells enriched from blood (not recorded which). DNA of the CDR3: TGTGCCAGCTCAAATGGACAGGGGGCGACCGGGGAGCTGTTTTTT. Translating gives CASSNGQGATGELFF.